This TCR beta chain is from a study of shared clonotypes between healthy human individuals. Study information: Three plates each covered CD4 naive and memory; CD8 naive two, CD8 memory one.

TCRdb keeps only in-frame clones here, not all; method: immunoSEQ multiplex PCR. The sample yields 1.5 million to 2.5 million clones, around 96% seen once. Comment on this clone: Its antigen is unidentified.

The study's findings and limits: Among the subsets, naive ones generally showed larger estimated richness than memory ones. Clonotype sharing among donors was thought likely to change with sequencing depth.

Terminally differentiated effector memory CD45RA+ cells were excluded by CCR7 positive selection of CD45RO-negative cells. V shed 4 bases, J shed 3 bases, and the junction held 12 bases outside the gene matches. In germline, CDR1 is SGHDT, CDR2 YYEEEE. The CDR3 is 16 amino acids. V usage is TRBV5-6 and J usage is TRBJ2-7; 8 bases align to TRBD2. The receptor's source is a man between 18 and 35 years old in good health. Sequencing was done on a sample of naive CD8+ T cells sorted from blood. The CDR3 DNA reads TGTGCCAGCAGCCCCCGGGGGGGGGAGGACTTCTACGAGCAGTACTTC. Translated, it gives CASSPRGGEDFYEQYF.